Sequencing of this TCR beta chain was carried out in a study of T cell repertoires in cytomegalovirus infection. Study results and limitations: HLA-C-restricted, CMV-specific TCR beta clonotypes were dominant ex vivo.

The CDR3 is 15 amino acids. V was clipped by 1 base and J by 2 bases, with 9 bases between them. Germline-derived CDR1 and CDR2 are SGHTA and FQGNSA. MiXCR was run by TCRdb on the reads, yielding one entry per CDR3 protein. This table has under 450,000 distinct CDR3 sequences, just under 35% appearing once. Of note for this clonotype: What it binds is unknown.

The receptor's source is a human donor in good health (CMV status not recorded). Some clones in this sample may be carry-over from other donors' samples. This chain links TRBV7-2 with TRBJ1-5, with D unresolved. Here the sequenced sample was cultured PBMCs, taken from culture after CMV antigen stimulation. The CDR3 DNA sequence: TGTGCCAGCAGCTTAGAGTTATCTGGCAATCAGCCCCAGCATTTT. This sequence encodes CASSLELSGNQPQHF.